The T cell receptor beta chain described here comes from a study of T cells in Graves' hyperthyroidism and ophthalmopathy. Germline V gene data show CDR1 as SGHAT and CDR2 as FQNNGV. The CDR3 covers 15 residues. With V trimmed by 5 bases and J by 10 bases, 10 bases remained unmatched. TCR beta CDR3 sequences were amplified from RNA transcripts. TCR CDR3 regions were first amplified by RT-PCR with HTBI primers. TCRdb itself ran the multiplex PCR reads through MiXCR, one entry per CDR3 protein. The sample lists around 690,000 distinct CDR3 sequences; around 15% were seen once. The study left out patients who had uncontrolled infection, other autoimmune disease, pregnancy or lactation. This clonotype was observed many times.

This chain joins TRBV11-2 and TRBJ2-1; 11 nucleotides match TRBD2. The origin of this receptor is a man between 50 and 59 years old with Graves' hyperthyroidism. Sequenced sample: blood. CDR3 in amino acids: CASSPPSGRWWEQFF. In DNA, the CDR3 is TGTGCCAGCAGCCCACCTAGCGGGAGGTGGTGGGAGCAGTTCTTC.